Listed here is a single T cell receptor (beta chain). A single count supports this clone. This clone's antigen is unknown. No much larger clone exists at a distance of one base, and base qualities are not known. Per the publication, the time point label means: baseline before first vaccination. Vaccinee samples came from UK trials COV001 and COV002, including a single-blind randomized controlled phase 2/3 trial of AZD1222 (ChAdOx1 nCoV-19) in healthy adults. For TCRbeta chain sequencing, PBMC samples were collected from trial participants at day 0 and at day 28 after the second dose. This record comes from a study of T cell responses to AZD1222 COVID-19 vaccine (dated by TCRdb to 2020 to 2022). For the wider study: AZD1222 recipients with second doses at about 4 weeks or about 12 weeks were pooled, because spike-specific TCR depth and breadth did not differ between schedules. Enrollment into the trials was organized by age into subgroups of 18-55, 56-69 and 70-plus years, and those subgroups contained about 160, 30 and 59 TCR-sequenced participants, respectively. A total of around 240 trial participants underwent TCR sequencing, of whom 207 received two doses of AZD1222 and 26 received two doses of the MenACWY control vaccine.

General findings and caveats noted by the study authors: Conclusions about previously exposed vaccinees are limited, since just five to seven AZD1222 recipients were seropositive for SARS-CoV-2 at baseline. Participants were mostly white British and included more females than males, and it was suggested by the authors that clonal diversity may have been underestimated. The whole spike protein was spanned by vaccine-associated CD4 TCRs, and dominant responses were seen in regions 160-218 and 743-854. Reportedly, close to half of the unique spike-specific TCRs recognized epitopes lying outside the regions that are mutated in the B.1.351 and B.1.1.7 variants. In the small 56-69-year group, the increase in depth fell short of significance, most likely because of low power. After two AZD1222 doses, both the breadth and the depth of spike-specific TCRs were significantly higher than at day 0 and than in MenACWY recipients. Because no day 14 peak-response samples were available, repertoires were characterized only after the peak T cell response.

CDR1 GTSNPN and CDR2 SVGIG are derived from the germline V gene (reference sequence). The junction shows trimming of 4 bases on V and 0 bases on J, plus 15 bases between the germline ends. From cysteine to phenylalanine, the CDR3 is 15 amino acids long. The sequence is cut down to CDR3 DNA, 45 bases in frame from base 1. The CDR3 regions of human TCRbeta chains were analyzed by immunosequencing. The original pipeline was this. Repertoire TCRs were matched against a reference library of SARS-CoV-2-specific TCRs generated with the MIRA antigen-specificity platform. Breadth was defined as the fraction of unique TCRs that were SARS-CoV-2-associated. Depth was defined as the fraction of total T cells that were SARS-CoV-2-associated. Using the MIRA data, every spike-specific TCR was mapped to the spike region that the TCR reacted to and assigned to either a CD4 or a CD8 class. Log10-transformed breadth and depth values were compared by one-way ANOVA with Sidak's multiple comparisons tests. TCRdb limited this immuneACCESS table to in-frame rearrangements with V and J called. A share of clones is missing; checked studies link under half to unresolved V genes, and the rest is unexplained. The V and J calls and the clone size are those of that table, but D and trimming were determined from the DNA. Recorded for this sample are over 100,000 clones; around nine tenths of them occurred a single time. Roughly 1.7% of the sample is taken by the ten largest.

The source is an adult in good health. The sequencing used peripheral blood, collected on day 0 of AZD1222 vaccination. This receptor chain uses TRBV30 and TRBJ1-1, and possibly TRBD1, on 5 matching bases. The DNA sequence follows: TGTGCCTGGACCCCTCCGGGGACCCTGAACACTGAAGCTTTCTTT. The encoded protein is CAWTPPGTLNTEAFF.